This T cell receptor beta chain was identified in a study of shared clonotypes between healthy human individuals. This clone was seen only once. Researchers ran the assay at a deep level. The table came from immunoSEQ multiplex PCR; TCRdb's copy has only in-frame clones and leaves some out. The data contain approximately 500,000 clones, 96% of them singletons. Trimming removed 0 bases from V and 5 bases from J, with 11 bases in between. Germline assignment: CDR1 MNHEY and CDR2 SVGAGI. The CDR3 has 15 residues. This sequence was found in a woman aged 30 to 39 in good health. The specimen sequenced was naive CD4+ T cells sorted from blood. Subset denoted: CD45RA+ positively selected. The rearrangement uses TRBV6-5 and TRBJ2-4; D is perhaps TRBD1 (5 bases). CDR3 in DNA: TGTGCCAGCAGTTACTCGTACAGGAAGCAAAACATTCAGTACTTC. Translation gives CASSYSYRKQNIQYF.